This is a list of T cell receptor beta chains from one sample in a study of cytomegalovirus exposure and HLA in healthy donors. Profiling relied on immunoSEQ multiplex PCR, and the TCRdb table lists in-frame clones only, not all of them. Seen here are about 100,000 clones, about 85% observed once, and the top ten hold approximately 3.9%. Material for sequencing was PBMCs. Every receptor here comes from a man between 25 and 39 years old in good health and CMV-seronegative. CDR3s leave out the opening cysteine and the closing phenylalanine or tryptophan. The D gene is left open where the match is weak. The size of a clone is reported for some rows only, either as once, few or many, or as a class for expanded clones.

clone size: -; J gene: TRBJ1-5; D gene: -; V gene: TRBV30; CDR3 protein: AWSVSGLGQPQH
clone size: -; J gene: TRBJ1-4; D gene: -; V gene: TRBV29-1; CDR3 protein: SVPGQRSGFTGLF
clone size: -; J gene: TRBJ2-1; D gene: TRBD2; V gene: TRBV5-1; CDR3 protein: ASSPGGSGDNEQF
clone size: -; J gene: TRBJ2-3; D gene: TRBD2; V gene: TRBV4-1; CDR3 protein: ATDGLAGDTQY
clone size: once; J gene: TRBJ1-1; D gene: -; V gene: TRBV10-3; CDR3 protein: AISERIWAEGAEAF
clone size: -; J gene: TRBJ2-7; D gene: -; V gene: TRBV30; CDR3 protein: SPLTGASYEQY
clone size: -; J gene: TRBJ1-2; D gene: -; V gene: TRBV2; CDR3 protein: ASSPGIGAGEGYT
clone size: once; J gene: TRBJ1-1; D gene: TRBD1; V gene: TRBV7-2; CDR3 protein: ASSPPDRMNTEAF
clone size: -; J gene: TRBJ2-1; D gene: -; V gene: TRBV27; CDR3 protein: ASSLVGREQF
clone size: -; J gene: TRBJ2-7; D gene: -; V gene: TRBV29-1; CDR3 protein: SVDRSGVGYEQY
clone size: -; J gene: TRBJ1-2; D gene: -; V gene: TRBV6-4; CDR3 protein: ASSDPRPRGSPMDYGYT
clone size: -; J gene: TRBJ2-7; D gene: TRBD1; V gene: TRBV6-1; CDR3 protein: ASSEGFPGQGRYEQY
clone size: -; J gene: TRBJ2-1; D gene: TRBD2; V gene: TRBV4-3; CDR3 protein: AGTSGRGNEQF
clone size: few; J gene: TRBJ1-2; D gene: TRBD1; V gene: TRBV6-1; CDR3 protein: ASSERTGLYGYT